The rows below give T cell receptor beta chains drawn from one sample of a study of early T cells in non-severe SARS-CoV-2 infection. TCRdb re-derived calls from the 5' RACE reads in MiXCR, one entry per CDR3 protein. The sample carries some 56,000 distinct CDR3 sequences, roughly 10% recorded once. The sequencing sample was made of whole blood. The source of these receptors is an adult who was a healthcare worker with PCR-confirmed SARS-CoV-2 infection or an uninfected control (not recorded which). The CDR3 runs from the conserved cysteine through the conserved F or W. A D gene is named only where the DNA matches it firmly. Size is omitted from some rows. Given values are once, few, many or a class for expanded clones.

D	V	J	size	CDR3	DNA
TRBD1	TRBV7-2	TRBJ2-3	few	CASSLLGQGGDTQYF	TGTGCCAGCAGCCTCTTGGGACAGGGGGGAGATACGCAGTATTTT
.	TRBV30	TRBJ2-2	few	CAWSSPPNTGELFF	TGTGCCTGGAGTAGTCCTCCGAACACCGGGGAGCTGTTTTTT
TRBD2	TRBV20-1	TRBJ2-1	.	CSARLGRTSYNEQFF	TGCAGTGCTAGACTCGGGAGGACTTCCTACAATGAGCAGTTCTTC
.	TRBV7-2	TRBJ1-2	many	CASSLGWYWGRIHYGYTF	TGTGCCAGCAGCTTAGGATGGTATTGGGGCAGAATCCACTATGGCTACACCTTC
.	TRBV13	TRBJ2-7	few	CASSSAGTDNYEQYF	TGTGCCAGCAGCAGTGCCGGGACGGATAATTACGAGCAGTACTTC
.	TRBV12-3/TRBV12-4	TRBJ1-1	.	CASSHGQPEAFF	TGTGCCAGCAGTCACGGACAACCTGAGGCTTTCTTT
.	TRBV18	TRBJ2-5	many	CASLRSSQETQYF	TGTGCCAGCTTGCGAAGCAGCCAAGAGACCCAGTACTTC
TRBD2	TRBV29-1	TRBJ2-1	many	CSVDGLAGEYEQFF	TGCAGCGTTGATGGGCTAGCGGGAGAGTATGAGCAGTTCTTC
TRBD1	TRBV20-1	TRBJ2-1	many	CSARDPDRAFRNEQFF	TGCAGTGCTAGAGATCCCGACAGGGCCTTTCGAAATGAGCAGTTCTTC
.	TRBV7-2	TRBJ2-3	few	CASSSPQGLSDTQYF	TGTGCCAGCAGCTCCCCCCAGGGGCTGTCAGATACGCAGTATTTT
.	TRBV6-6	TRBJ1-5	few	CASSYFSVGGAQPQHF	TGTGCCAGCAGTTACTTTTCAGTAGGAGGGGCTCAGCCCCAGCATTTT
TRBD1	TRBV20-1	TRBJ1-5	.	CSAASGGGNQPQHF	TGCAGTGCTGCTTCAGGGGGAGGCAATCAGCCCCAGCATTTT
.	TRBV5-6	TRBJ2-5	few	CASSWNPADGTQYF	TGTGCCAGCAGCTGGAACCCGGCCGACGGGACCCAGTACTTC
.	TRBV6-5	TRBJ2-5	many	CASSYSGPPETQYF	TGTGCCAGCAGTTACTCCGGGCCCCCCGAGACCCAGTACTTC
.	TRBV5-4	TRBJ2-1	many	CASSMEGGRQFF	TGTGCCAGCAGCATGGAGGGGGGTAGGCAGTTCTTC
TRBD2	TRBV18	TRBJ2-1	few	CASSKTSGGHEQFF	TGTGCCAGCTCAAAGACTAGCGGTGGACATGAGCAGTTCTTC
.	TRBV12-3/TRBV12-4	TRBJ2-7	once	CASSVGDGQYF	TGTGCCAGCAGTGTAGGGGACGGGCAGTACTTC
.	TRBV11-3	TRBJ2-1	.	CASSLSDAGEQFF	TGTGCCAGCAGCTTATCTGATGCGGGGGAGCAGTTCTTC
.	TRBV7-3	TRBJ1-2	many	CASSLDNYGYTF	TGTGCCAGCAGCTTAGACAACTATGGCTACACCTTC
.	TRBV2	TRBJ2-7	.	CASSGTAGEQYF	TGTGCCAGCAGTGGGACAGCGGGCGAGCAGTACTTC
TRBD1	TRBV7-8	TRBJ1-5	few	CASSPLGTAYSNQPQHF	TGTGCCAGCAGCCCTCTTGGGACAGCCTATAGCAATCAGCCCCAGCATTTT
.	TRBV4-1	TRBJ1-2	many	CASSPGQNRGGYTF	TGCGCCAGCAGCCCCGGACAGAATCGAGGAGGCTACACCTTC
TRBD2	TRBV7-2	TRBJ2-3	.	CASSPRLAGGATDTQYF	TGTGCCAGCAGCCCCCGACTAGCGGGGGGGGCCACAGATACGCAGTATTTT
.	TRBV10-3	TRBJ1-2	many	CAISLEVGYGYTF	TGTGCCATCAGTCTGGAGGTTGGGTATGGCTACACCTTC
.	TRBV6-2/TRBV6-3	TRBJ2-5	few	CASSPGEETQYF	TGTGCCAGCAGTCCGGGAGAAGAGACCCAGTACTTC
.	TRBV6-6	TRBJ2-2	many	CASSYGGGANTGELFF	TGTGCCAGCAGTTACGGGGGAGGCGCGAACACCGGGGAGCTGTTTTTT
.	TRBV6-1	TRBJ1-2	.	CASSALDTLNYGYTF	TGTGCCAGCAGTGCCTTGGACACCCTTAACTATGGCTACACCTTC
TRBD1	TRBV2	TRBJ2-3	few	CASSADRTGTDTQYF	TGTGCCAGCAGTGCGGACAGGACTGGCACAGATACGCAGTATTTT
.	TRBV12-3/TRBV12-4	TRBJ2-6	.	CASSLAQGSGANVLTF	TGTGCCAGCAGTTTAGCGCAGGGGTCTGGGGCCAACGTCCTGACTTTC
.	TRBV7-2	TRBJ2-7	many	CASSLDRSEQYF	TGTGCCAGCAGCTTAGATCGGTCCGAGCAGTACTTC
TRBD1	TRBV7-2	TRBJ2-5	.	CASSARQGSQETQYF	TGTGCCAGCAGCGCCAGACAGGGATCCCAAGAGACCCAGTACTTC
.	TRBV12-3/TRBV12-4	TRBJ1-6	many	CASSLGDSEDSPLHF	TGTGCCAGCAGTTTAGGAGACAGCGAGGATTCACCCCTCCACTTT
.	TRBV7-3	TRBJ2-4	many	CASSPATGLGGNIQYF	TGTGCCAGCAGCCCTGCGACAGGACTAGGGGGTAACATTCAGTACTTC
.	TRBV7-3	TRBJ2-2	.	CASSLLGVLNTGELFF	TGTGCCAGCAGCCTCCTCGGGGTCCTGAACACCGGGGAGCTGTTTTTT
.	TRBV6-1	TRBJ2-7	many	CASSAYSGPGYEQYF	TGTGCCAGCAGTGCTTACAGTGGACCTGGTTACGAGCAGTACTTC
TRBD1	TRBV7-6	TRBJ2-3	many	CASSLEDRADTQYF	TGTGCCAGCAGCTTAGAAGACAGGGCTGATACGCAGTATTTT
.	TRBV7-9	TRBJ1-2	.	CASSATGYRHQYGYTF	TGTGCCAGCAGCGCAACAGGGTACCGACATCAATATGGCTACACCTTC
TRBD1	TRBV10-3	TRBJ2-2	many	CASRGQAVPGELFF	TGTGCCTCAAGGGGGCAGGCGGTCCCCGGGGAGCTGTTTTTT
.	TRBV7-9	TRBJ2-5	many	CASRRGTQETQYF	TGTGCCAGCAGGCGGGGTACCCAAGAGACCCAGTACTTC
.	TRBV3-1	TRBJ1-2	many	CASRSTGTRGYTF	TGTGCCAGCAGGTCAACAGGGACGAGGGGCTACACCTTC
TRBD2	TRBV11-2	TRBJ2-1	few	CASSLDRTSGEQFF	TGTGCCAGCAGCTTAGACCGGACTAGCGGAGAGCAGTTCTTC
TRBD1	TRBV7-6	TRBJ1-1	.	CASTRGQGVTEAFF	TGTGCCAGCACCCGGGGACAGGGGGTCACTGAAGCTTTCTTT
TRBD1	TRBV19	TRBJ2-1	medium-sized	CASSIGQGPNDEQFF	TGTGCCAGTAGTATAGGACAGGGGCCCAATGATGAGCAGTTCTTC
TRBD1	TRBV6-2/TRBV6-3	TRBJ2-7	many	CASRKGAEYEQYF	TGTGCCAGCAGAAAGGGGGCTGAATACGAGCAGTACTTC
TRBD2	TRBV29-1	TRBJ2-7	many	CSARGRAFYEQYF	TGCAGCGCCCGCGGGAGGGCCTTCTACGAGCAGTACTTC
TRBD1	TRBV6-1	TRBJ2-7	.	CASSELGQGSYEQYF	TGTGCCAGCAGTGAATTGGGACAGGGTTCCTACGAGCAGTACTTC
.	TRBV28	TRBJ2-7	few	CASSLRATYEQYF	TGTGCCAGCAGTTTGCGGGCAACCTACGAGCAGTACTTC
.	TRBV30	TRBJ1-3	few	CAWYYTGVSGNTIYF	TGTGCCTGGTATTACACAGGAGTCTCTGGAAACACCATATATTTT
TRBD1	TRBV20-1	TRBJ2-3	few	CSASRGQPSTDTQYF	TGCAGTGCTAGTCGGGGACAGCCTAGCACAGATACGCAGTATTTT
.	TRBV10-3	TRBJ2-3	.	CAISENSPSTDTQYF	TGTGCCATCAGTGAGAATAGCCCTAGCACAGATACGCAGTATTTT
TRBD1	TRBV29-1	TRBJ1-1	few	CSAVRQGTEAFF	TGCAGCGCGGTACGACAGGGCACTGAAGCTTTCTTT
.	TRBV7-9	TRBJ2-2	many	CASSLVLPNTGELFF	TGTGCCAGCAGCTTAGTACTTCCCAACACCGGGGAGCTGTTTTTT
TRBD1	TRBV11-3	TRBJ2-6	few	CASSTGQGAAGANVLTF	TGTGCCAGCAGCACCGGACAGGGGGCGGCAGGGGCCAACGTCCTGACTTTC
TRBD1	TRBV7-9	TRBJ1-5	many	CASSLGDRVLQPQHF	TGTGCCAGCAGCTTGGGGGACAGGGTACTACAGCCCCAGCATTTT
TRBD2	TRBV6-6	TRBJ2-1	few	CASSFTSGQQFF	TGTGCCAGCAGTTTTACTAGCGGTCAGCAGTTCTTC
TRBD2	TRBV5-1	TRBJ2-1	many	CASSPTLAGGRNEQFF	TGCGCCAGCAGCCCCACTCTAGCGGGAGGTAGGAATGAGCAGTTCTTC
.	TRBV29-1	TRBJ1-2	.	CSVEGQGNGYTF	TGCAGCGTTGAGGGTCAGGGGAATGGCTACACCTTC
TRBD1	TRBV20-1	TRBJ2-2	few	CSARQGWRSGELFF	TGCAGTGCGAGACAGGGCTGGAGGAGCGGGGAGCTGTTTTTT
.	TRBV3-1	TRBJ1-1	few	CASSRGAYTEAFF	TGTGCCAGCAGCCGGGGGGCTTACACTGAAGCTTTCTTT
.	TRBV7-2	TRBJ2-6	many	CASSRLPLGSGANVLTF	TGTGCCAGCAGCCGGCTGCCCCTGGGCTCTGGGGCCAACGTCCTGACTTTC